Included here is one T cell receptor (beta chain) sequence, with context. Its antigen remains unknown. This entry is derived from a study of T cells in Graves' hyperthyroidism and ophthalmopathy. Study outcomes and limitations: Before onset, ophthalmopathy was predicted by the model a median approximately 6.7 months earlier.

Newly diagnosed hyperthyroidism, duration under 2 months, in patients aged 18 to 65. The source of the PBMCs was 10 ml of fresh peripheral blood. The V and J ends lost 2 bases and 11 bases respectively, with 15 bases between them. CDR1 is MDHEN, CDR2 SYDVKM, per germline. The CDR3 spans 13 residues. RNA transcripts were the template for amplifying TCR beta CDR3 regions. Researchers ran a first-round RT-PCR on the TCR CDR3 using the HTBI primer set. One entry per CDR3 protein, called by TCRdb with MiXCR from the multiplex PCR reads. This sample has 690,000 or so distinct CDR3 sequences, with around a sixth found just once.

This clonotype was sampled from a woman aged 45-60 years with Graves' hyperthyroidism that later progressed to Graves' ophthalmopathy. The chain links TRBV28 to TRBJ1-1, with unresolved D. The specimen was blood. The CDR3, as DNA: TGTGCCAGCAGTTTAGGCGTCAGGACCTGGGCTTTCTTT. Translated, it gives CASSLGVRTWAFF.